This T cell receptor (beta chain) was sequenced in a study of blood T cell repertoires in COVID-19 (dated by TCRdb to 2019 to 2021). Background for the entire study: The collaborator samples originated in the United States, Italy and Spain and spanned the acute and convalescent phases of COVID-19. Sample metadata almost always included a de-identified subject ID, COVID-19 status, age in years and sex. Deeply sampled blood TCRbeta repertoires from subjects exposed to, actively infected with, or recovered from COVID-19 were included in the dataset. Where HLA class I and class II types were available, the types were taken from metadata supplied by the sample provider, not from assay-based typing. The repertoires were released in a freely available public database meant as a resource for research on the immune response to SARS-CoV-2. Samples were obtained from the ongoing ImmuneRACE study (first 160 participants) and from 1,000 to 1,500 subjects provided by 6 global collaborators. The material from the prospective study consisted of cDNA or gDNA derived from T cells, B-cell-depleted T cells, or PBMCs.

The germline V gene encodes CDR1 MRHNA and CDR2 SNTAGT. The cysteine opens and the phenylalanine closes a CDR3 of 14 amino acids. Only the CDR3 portion is preserved as DNA: 42 bases, with reading frame beginning at the first base. V lost 5 bases and J lost 4 bases; the stretch between them is 14 bases long. On this clone: Its cognate antigen has yet to be identified. It has no much larger one-base neighbor in the sample; base qualities were not kept.

At one collaborating source in Seattle, patients were enrolled during active infection and were followed longitudinally through the course of disease. Collaborating institutions collected whole blood in K2EDTA tubes following their own protocols. For TCRbeta analysis, collaborator samples were shipped as frozen whole blood, as isolated PBMCs, or as DNA extracted from either sample type. The paper as a whole reports these results and caveats: The quantity of clinical and demographic metadata differed by source and by participant and was supplied without curation.

The immunoSEQ Assay, a bias-controlled multiplex PCR, was used to amplify TCRbeta CDR3 regions from genomic DNA. As for the authors' bioinformatics: Within the assay, amplification of reference gene primers was used to estimate how many nucleated cells each sample contained. Sequence reads were collapsed and filtered to measure the absolute abundance of every unique TCRbeta CDR3 rearrangement. Productive Simpson clonality was computed per sample as the square root of Simpson's diversity index over productive rearrangements. Imported from immuneACCESS, the table was reduced by TCRdb to in-frame sequences with V and J called. These copies leave out some clones; in studies compared against another copy, an unresolved V gene accounts for under half, and the cause of the remainder is not known. V and J calls and clone size are given by that table; D and trimming were obtained from the DNA. This sample is represented by about 170,000 clones; around 87% of them were singletons. The ten largest clones represent roughly 0.53% of the sample.

The clonotype was recovered from a man aged 60 to 69 with COVID-19, enrolled during active disease. The chain is made from TRBV6-4 and TRBJ1-2, with no reliable assignment of the D segment. The specimen was peripheral blood. CDR3 reads: CASSLHDSGYGYTF. Here is the DNA: TGTGCCAGCAGTCTACACGACTCTGGCTATGGCTACACCTTC.